This T cell receptor (beta chain) emerged from a study of blood T cell dynamics during melanoma immunotherapy. Repertoires were generated with immunoSEQ multiplex PCR, while TCRdb's copy carries only in-frame clones and drops some. Seen here are about 6,000 clones, roughly 78% observed once, and the top ten hold approximately 30%. The time point here: week 3, after first cycle of checkpoint inhibitor. V gave up 5 bases and J gave up 0 bases, with 11 bases separating them. Germline V lookup: CDR1 LGHNA, CDR2 YNFKEQ. This CDR3 has 15 amino acids. The source of this sequence is a human donor with melanoma. This sample comprised blood, obtained from a patient treated with checkpoint blockade. The J gene is TRBJ2-1, the V gene TRBV4-2, with D maybe TRBD2 (6 bases). The CDR3 spells CASSLGGSSYNEQFF. The CDR3 DNA follows: TGTGCCAGCAGCTTGGGGGGATCCTCCTACAATGAGCAGTTCTTC.